The present T cell receptor beta chain was sequenced within a study of identical twins (dated by TCRdb to 2016 to 2017). A note on the overall study: TCR alpha and beta repertoires from monozygotic twins, unrelated adults of various ages and cord blood were deep-sequenced to test whether fetal clonotypes persist. Replicate twin experiments were performed at different times using different library preparation protocols to rule out contamination. What the authors observed across the whole study: Invariant T cells such as MAIT and iNKT could partly confound zero-insertion analyses, though diverse VJ usage argued against this for most clonotypes. A weaker excess of twin sharing was found in beta out-of-frame sequences because the signal-to-noise ratio was lowered by fewer shared sequences. Because the same donors could not be followed over many years, the conclusions depended on cross-sectional statistical analysis. Out-of-frame TCR alpha sequences shared between twins showed an excess of low generation-probability sequences compared with coincidental sharing between unrelated individuals. Abundant cord blood beta clonotypes carried fewer insertions; young adult naive repertoires showed a weaker similar trend, while memory repertoires showed none. In monozygotic twins, out-of-frame TCR alpha sharing was systematically underestimated by recombination models, although the models agreed with sharing between unrelated individuals.

Only healthy Caucasian donors were included. The twin cohort consisted of three pairs of female monozygotic twins, all aged about 18 to 29 years. Peripheral blood mononuclear cells were used as the source from which RNA for TCR libraries was isolated. Receptors were amplified or captured by 5' RACE. Instrument on record: Illumina HiSeq 2000. A universal primer binding site was added through template switching, and the final cDNA carried a unique molecular identifier so that TCR cDNA molecules could be counted accurately. First-strand cDNA for TCR alpha and beta chains was synthesized from specific primers in the conserved constant-segment region. To control for contamination, every cDNA library was double barcoded, receiving both a SMART-Mk sample barcode and Illumina barcodes. Two successive PCR steps introduced TruSeq adapter sequences along with Illumina sample barcodes. The TCR alpha and beta cDNA libraries were sequenced on the Illumina HiSeq platform using custom primers. For the original study's pipeline: MiGEC processed the raw reads to extract unique molecular identifiers, while MiXCR was used to determine the CDR3 positions. For each individual, recombination models were inferred using an EM algorithm with the repgenHMM and IGoR tools. Shared clonotype analysis was performed with the tcR package in R, normalizing sharing by the product of cloneset sizes. To study raw recombination without the effects of thymic and clonal selection, out-of-frame nonproductive sequences were analyzed. TCRdb handled the public reads itself, with Q25 trimming in fastp and clone calling in MiXCR, and kept productive beta chains. One record per CDR3 amino acid sequence lists the most common genes and DNA. The V and J calls reflect TCRdb's pipeline rather than the authors' work. The sample yields hundreds of thousands of distinct CDR3 sequences; around 12% were counted once. About 1.5% of the sample is in the top ten clones.

In regard to this clonotype: This clone's antigen is unknown. No clone much larger than this one lies a single base away; base qualities are absent.

These same records also appear under a second study, on yellow fever vaccine responses in identical twins. Per that second paper: The T cell response to vaccination in identical twins was reported by the authors to appear partly convergent and partly personalized. In the study, vaccine-responding T cell clones were precisely tracked in identical twins.

The source of this sequence is a woman aged 18-29 years in good health. The sequencing input was PBMCs.

CDR3 region: CASSRIQGAHYGYTF. The sequence in DNA is TGTGCCAGCTCACGTATACAGGGGGCGCATTATGGCTACACCTTC. The chain employs TRBV18 and TRBJ1-2; TRBD1 aligns with 9 central bases. Trimming removed 4 bases from V and 5 bases from J; the gene matches leave 8 bases unexplained. From the germline V gene, CDR1 is KGHSH and CDR2 is LQKENI. Measured from the cysteine to the phenylalanine, the CDR3 is 15 residues long. CDR3 DNA only is kept here, 45 bases in frame from base 1.